A single sample is the source of the 22 T cell receptor beta chains below, sequenced in a study of early T cells in non-severe SARS-CoV-2 infection. TCRdb reanalysed the 5' RACE reads using MiXCR and keeps one entry per CDR3 protein. The sample holds about 66,000 distinct CDR3 sequences; about 13% are singletons and the top ten take roughly 8%. Sample: whole blood. The receptors here all came from an adult who was a healthcare worker with PCR-confirmed SARS-CoV-2 infection or an uninfected control (not recorded which).

The chain employs TRBV3-1 and TRBJ2-3; TRBD2 agrees at 12 bases. The CDR3 totals 17 residues. V lost 4 bases and J lost 5; bases outside the gene matches: 10. The germline V gene encodes CDR1 LGHDT and CDR2 YNNKEL (reference sequence). CDR3 sequence (DNA): TGTGCCAGCAGCCCGGGGGGGCAGACTAGCGGGAGAGATACGCAGTATTTT. It is translated as CASSPGGQTSGRDTQYF.

The chain uses TRBV30 and TRBJ2-2; 9 bases are a match to TRBD2. J gave up 5 bases and V 2 bases, and 12 bases lay outside the gene matches. Germline CDR1 and CDR2: GTSNPN and SVGIG (reference sequence). The CDR3 has 17 amino acids. The CDR3 coding sequence is TGTGCCTGGAGTACCGGGACTAGCAAAAGGGGGACCGGGGAGCTGTTTTTT. Encoded protein: CAWSTGTSKRGTGELFF.

The chain uses TRBV20-1 and TRBJ2-2; 15 nucleotides align to TRBD2. This CDR3 contains 17 residues. Losses at the gene ends were 4 bases for V and 3 bases for J; bases not matched to a gene: 6. Germline CDR1 is DFQATT and CDR2 is SNEGSKA (reference sequence). CDR3 region: CSATGTSGRMYTGELFF. CDR3 coding DNA: TGCAGTGCTACCGGGACTAGCGGGAGGATGTACACCGGGGAGCTGTTTTTT.

The table lists this clonotype with a few counts. DNA for the CDR3: TGCAGCGCGCCCGCCACGGGCCCAGGGGAGCTGTTTTTT. It translates to CSAPATGPGELFF. The rearrangement links TRBV20-1 to TRBJ2-2; D gene uncertain. This CDR3 has 13 amino acids. Germline CDR1 DFQATT, CDR2 SNEGSKA (reference sequence).

This clonotype was counted at least ten times. An end of the junction does not agree with germline; a read error may underlie this. This chain uses TRBV7-9 with TRBJ1-3; 8 bases are a match to TRBD1. Germline V lookup: CDR1 SEHNR, CDR2 FQNEAQ (reference sequence). CDR3 length equals 12 residues. The CDR3 protein is CASSLTQGVLLF. The CDR3, as DNA: TGTGCCAGCAGCTTGACACAGGGGGTCTTACTTTTT.

This clonotype came up a few times. The chain uses TRBV5-4 and TRBJ2-3, with 8 bases lining up with TRBD2. Trimming took 6 bases from V and 6 from J; bases not matched to a gene: 18. CDR1 SGHNT and CDR2 YYREEE come from the germline V gene (reference sequence). There are 17 residues in the CDR3. CDR3 nucleotide sequence: TGTGCCAGCACTAGGGGGGCGGGAGGAAGACAAGGCGATACGCAGTATTTT. It codes for CASTRGAGGRQGDTQYF.

The V call is TRBV5-8, the J call TRBJ2-3, with 8 bases that match TRBD2. The length of the CDR3 is 14 residues. Germline CDR1 is SGHTS and CDR2 is YDEGEE. With V trimmed by 5 bases and J by 3 bases, 5 bases remained unmatched. DNA of the CDR3: TGTGCCAGCAGTTCCGGGAGGGGGACAGATACGCAGTATTTT. It yields the protein CASSSGRGTDTQYF. The whole variable domain, remainder taken from reference TRBV5-8 and TRBJ2-3, is EAGVTQSPTHLIKTRGQQATLRCSPISGHTSVYWYQQALGLGLQFLLWYDEGEERNRGNFPPRFSGRQFPNYSSELNVNALELEDSALYLCASSSGRGTDTQYFGPGTRLTVL.

The J gene is TRBJ1-4, the V gene TRBV28; 8 bases map to TRBD1. The V gene end was trimmed by 6 bases and the J gene end by 0 bases; junction bases not matched to a gene: 12. The CDR3 runs to 18 residues. Germline CDR1 MDHEN, CDR2 SYDVKM. In DNA, the CDR3 is TGTGCCAGCAGCCTAGGGACAGGCAGGGCCCCAACTAATGAAAAACTGTTTTTT. Protein sequence: CASSLGTGRAPTNEKLFF.

This clonotype was seen more than once but under ten times. The chain has TRBV5-1 and TRBJ2-1; TRBD2 matches at 9 bases. The CDR3 extends over 15 amino acids. The ends lost 0 bases at V and 9 bases at J; junction bases unmatched: 7. Germline V CDR1 and CDR2: SGHRS, YFSETQ. CDR3 loop: CASSLARTSVGEQFF. The CDR3 nucleotides are TGCGCCAGCAGCTTGGCCCGGACTAGCGTAGGTGAGCAGTTCTTC.

This clonotype was seen only a few times. Its ends do not fully match the called genes, so a read error is possible. This rearrangement joins TRBV7-7 to TRBJ2-1; 13 bases line up with TRBD2. Germline assignment: CDR1 SSHAT and CDR2 FNYEAQ (reference sequence). This CDR3 has 15 amino acids. CDR3 region: CASSLGLAGRNEQFF. Here the CDR3 DNA reads TGTGCTAGCAGTTTGGGACTAGCGGGAAGGAATGAGCAGTTCTTC.

This clonotype has a handful of counts. V usage is TRBV29-1 and J usage is TRBJ2-5, with a tentative D call TRBD1 (7 bases). In germline, CDR1 is SQVTM, CDR2 ANQGSEA. Trimming left V 1 base short and J 0 bases short, with 12 bases between. This CDR3 is 15 amino acids long. The CDR3 loop reads CSVEGQGGYQETQYF. CDR3 DNA sequence: TGCAGCGTTGAAGGACAGGGAGGATACCAAGAGACCCAGTACTTC.

V and J are TRBV11-2 and TRBJ2-5; 7 bases match TRBD1. Trimming at V came to 5 bases and at J to 5 bases, leaving 8 bases not matched to a gene. The CDR3 has 14 residues. Germline V gene lookup returns CDR1 SGHAT and CDR2 FQNNGV. CDR3 coding DNA: TGTGCCAGCAGCGAACAGGGGTCGGGGGAGACCCAGTACTTC. Its protein product is CASSEQGSGETQYF.

The genes are TRBV6-1 and TRBJ1-6; D ambiguous. Germline CDR1 MNHNS, CDR2 SASEGT. The CDR3 covers 15 residues. Deletions cut 7 bases from V and 9 bases from J, with 19 bases between. CDR3 loop: CASMVAADVGSPLHF. CDR3 coding DNA: TGTGCCAGCATGGTGGCGGCCGACGTGGGTTCACCCCTCCACTTT.

This clonotype is a singleton in its sample. V and J are TRBV11-2 and TRBJ2-3; the D is unclear. Germline V gene sequence: CDR1 SGHAT, CDR2 FQNNGV. V gave up 4 bases and J gave up 6 bases, with 5 bases separating them. The CDR3 is 11 amino acids. Here the CDR3 DNA reads TGTGCCAGCAGCTCAATGGATACGCAGTATTTT. Translation: CASSSMDTQYF.

This clonotype showed up just a few times. The rearrangement joins TRBV14 to TRBJ2-5; D gene ambiguous. CDR1 is SGHDN and CDR2 is FVKESK in the germline V gene. The germline V and J ends were trimmed by 2 bases and 5 bases, with 12 bases remaining between them. The CDR3 consists of 14 residues. The CDR3 DNA is TGTGCCAGCAGCCAACTTCGACCCGGGGAGACCCAGTACTTC. Translating gives CASSQLRPGETQYF. Looking up the rest from reference TRBV14 and TRBJ2-5 gives the full variable domain: EAGVTQFPSHSVIEKGQTVTLRCDPISGHDNLYWYRRVMGKEIKFLLHFVKESKQDESGMPNNRFLAERTGGTYSTLKVQPAELEDSGVYFCASSQLRPGETQYFGPGTRLLVL.

The J gene is TRBJ2-7, the V gene TRBV29-1, with 8 bases that match TRBD1. The CDR3 extends over 12 amino acids. Germline CDR1 is SQVTM and CDR2 is ANQGSEA. With V trimmed by 7 bases and J by 6 bases, 8 bases remained unmatched. CDR3: CSGGQGRFEQYF. The DNA of the CDR3 is TGCAGCGGCGGACAGGGTAGATTCGAGCAGTACTTC.

A few counts support this clonotype. The chain links TRBV5-1 to TRBJ2-1; TRBD1 aligns across 7 bases. The CDR3 spans 12 residues. After removal of 4 bases from V and 7 bases from J, the junction contained 2 bases not matched to a gene. Germline V gives CDR1 SGHRS, CDR2 YFSETQ. In DNA form, the CDR3 reads TGCGCCAGCAGCGCACAGGGGAATGAGCAGTTCTTC. As protein: CASSAQGNEQFF.

J is TRBJ1-2 and V is TRBV28; unclear D gene. The V gene's germline CDR1 is MDHEN and CDR2 SYDVKM. The CDR3 has 13 amino acids. The V gene lost 6 bases and the J gene lost 3 bases, with 11 bases spanning the gap. CDR3 residues: CASSQGSYYGYTF. The CDR3 bases are TGTGCCAGCAGCCAAGGCTCCTACTATGGCTACACCTTC.

This clonotype showed up many times. V and J are TRBV14 and TRBJ2-7, with D uncertain. CDR3 length equals 12 residues. V lost 2 bases to trimming and J lost 3 bases, with 5 bases between them. Germline assignment: CDR1 SGHDN and CDR2 FVKESK. The CDR3 loop is CASSQKFYEQYF. The CDR3 DNA reads TGTGCCAGCAGCCAAAAATTCTACGAGCAGTACTTC.

The chain combines TRBV7-3 with TRBJ2-3; D is tentatively TRBD1 or TRBD2 (6 bases each). CDR3 length equals 16 residues. The germline CDR1 and CDR2 sequences are SGHTA and FQGTGA. V lost 1 base, J lost 2 bases, and 13 bases lay in between. CDR3 sequence reads: CASSLRVGGPTDTQYF. Here the CDR3 DNA reads TGTGCCAGCAGCTTAAGGGTGGGGGGCCCCACAGATACGCAGTATTTT.

At least ten counts were recorded for this clonotype. The chain has TRBV27 and TRBJ2-1; 15 positions agree with TRBD2. V shed 6 bases, J shed 6 bases, and the junction held 15 bases outside the gene matches. The CDR3 extends over 19 amino acids. Germline V lookup: CDR1 MNHEY, CDR2 SMNVEV (reference sequence). CDR3 sequence reads: CASSRGSGLAGGTSNEQFF. The CDR3 region has the DNA TGTGCCAGCAGCCGTGGCTCGGGACTAGCGGGAGGCACCTCCAATGAGCAGTTCTTC.

This clonotype has just a few counts. V usage is TRBV27 and J usage is TRBJ2-3; the D gene is possibly TRBD1 (6 bases). Looked up from germline, CDR1 is MNHEY and CDR2 is SMNVEV (reference sequence). Trimming took off 0 bases at V and 5 bases at J, with 15 bases between the two ends. The CDR3 consists of 16 residues. The DNA for the CDR3 is TGTGCCAGCAGTTTATCGGCGGACCCCAGGGGAGATACGCAGTATTTT. This translates into CASSLSADPRGDTQYF.